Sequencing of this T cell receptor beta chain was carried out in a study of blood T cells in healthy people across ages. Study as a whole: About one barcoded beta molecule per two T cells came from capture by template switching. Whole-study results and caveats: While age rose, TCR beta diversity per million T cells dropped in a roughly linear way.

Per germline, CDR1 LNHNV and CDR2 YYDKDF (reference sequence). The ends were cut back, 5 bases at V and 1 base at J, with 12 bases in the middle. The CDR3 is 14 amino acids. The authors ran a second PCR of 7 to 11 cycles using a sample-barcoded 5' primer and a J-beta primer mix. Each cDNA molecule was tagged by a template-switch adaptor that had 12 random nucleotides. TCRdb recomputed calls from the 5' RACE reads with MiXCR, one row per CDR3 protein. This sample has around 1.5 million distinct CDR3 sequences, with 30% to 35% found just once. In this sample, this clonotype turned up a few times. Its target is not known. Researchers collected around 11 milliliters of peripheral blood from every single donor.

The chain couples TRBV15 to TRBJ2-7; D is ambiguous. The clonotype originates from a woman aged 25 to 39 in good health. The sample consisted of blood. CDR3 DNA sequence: TGTGCCACCAGCCCCCGGGTCCGATCCTACGAGCAGTACTTC. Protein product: CATSPRVRSYEQYF.